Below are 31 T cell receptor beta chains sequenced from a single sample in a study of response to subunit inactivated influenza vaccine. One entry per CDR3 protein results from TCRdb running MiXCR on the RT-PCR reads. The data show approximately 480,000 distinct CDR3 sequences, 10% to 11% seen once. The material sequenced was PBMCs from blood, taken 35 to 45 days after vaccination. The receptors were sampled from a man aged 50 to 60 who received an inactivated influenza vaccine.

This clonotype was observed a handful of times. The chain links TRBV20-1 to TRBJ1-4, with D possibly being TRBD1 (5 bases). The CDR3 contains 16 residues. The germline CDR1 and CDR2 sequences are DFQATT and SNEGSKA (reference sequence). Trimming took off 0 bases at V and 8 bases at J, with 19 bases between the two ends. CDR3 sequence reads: CSARDRLAGFDEKLFF. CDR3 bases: TGCAGTGCTAGAGATCGTTTAGCAGGGTTCGACGAAAAACTGTTTTTT.

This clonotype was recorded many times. DNA of the CDR3: TGTGCCAGCAGCCAAGGGCAGGGGGGGACTGAAGCTTTCTTT. Its translation: CASSQGQGGTEAFF. The chain employs TRBV3-1 and TRBJ1-1; 7 bases match TRBD1. This CDR3 is 14 amino acids long. The germline CDR1 and CDR2 sequences are LGHDT and YNNKEL (reference sequence). With 1 base clipped from V and 5 bases from J, the junction kept 4 bases outside the gene matches.

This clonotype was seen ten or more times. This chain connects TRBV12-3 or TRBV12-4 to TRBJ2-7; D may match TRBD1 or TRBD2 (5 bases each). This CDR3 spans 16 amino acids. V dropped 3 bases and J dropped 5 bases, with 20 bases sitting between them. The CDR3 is CASSLGLGPSVDEQYF. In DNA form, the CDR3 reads TGTGCCAGCAGTTTGGGGTTGGGACCGTCGGTGGACGAGCAGTACTTC.

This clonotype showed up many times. The CDR3 bases are TGTGCCAGCAGATGGGGAGGGAGTGAGCAGTTCTTC. Amino acids: CASRWGGSEQFF. The V and J genes are TRBV28 and TRBJ2-1, with 7 bases that match TRBD2. Germline V lookup: CDR1 MDHEN, CDR2 SYDVKM. V trimming: 6 bases; J trimming: 9 bases; junction bases outside the gene matches: 5. This CDR3 region has 12 residues.

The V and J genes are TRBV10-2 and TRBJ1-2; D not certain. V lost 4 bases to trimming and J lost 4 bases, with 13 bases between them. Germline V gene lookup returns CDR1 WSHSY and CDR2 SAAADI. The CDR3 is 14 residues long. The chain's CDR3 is CASSVRGEFYGYTF. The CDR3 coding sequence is TGCGCCAGCAGTGTAAGAGGAGAGTTCTATGGCTACACCTTC.

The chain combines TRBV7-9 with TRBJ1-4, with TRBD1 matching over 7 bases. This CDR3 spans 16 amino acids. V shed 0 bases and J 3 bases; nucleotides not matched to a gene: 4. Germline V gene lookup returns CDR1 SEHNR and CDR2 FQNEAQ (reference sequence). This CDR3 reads CASSLAGGASNEKLFF. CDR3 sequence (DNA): TGTGCCAGCAGCTTAGCAGGGGGCGCCTCTAATGAAAAACTGTTTTTT.

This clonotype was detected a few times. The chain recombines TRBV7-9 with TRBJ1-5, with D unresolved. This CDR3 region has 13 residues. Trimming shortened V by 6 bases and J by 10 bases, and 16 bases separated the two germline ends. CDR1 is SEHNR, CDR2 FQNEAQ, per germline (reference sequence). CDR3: CASSLTEVSPQHF. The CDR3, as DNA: TGTGCCAGCAGTTTAACCGAAGTTTCCCCCCAGCATTTT.

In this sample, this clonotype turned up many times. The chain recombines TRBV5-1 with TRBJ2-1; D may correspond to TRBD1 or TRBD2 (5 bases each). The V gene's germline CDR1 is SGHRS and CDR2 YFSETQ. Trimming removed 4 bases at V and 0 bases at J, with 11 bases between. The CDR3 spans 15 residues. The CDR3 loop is CASSSAGGSYNEQFF. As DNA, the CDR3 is TGCGCCAGCAGCAGTGCTGGGGGCTCCTACAATGAGCAGTTCTTC.

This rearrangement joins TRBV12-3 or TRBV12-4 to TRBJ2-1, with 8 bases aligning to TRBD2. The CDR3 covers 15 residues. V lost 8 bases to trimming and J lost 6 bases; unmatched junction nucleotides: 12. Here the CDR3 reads CASAQDRGGPNEQFF. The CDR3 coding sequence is TGTGCCAGCGCGCAAGACCGGGGGGGCCCCAATGAGCAGTTCTTC.

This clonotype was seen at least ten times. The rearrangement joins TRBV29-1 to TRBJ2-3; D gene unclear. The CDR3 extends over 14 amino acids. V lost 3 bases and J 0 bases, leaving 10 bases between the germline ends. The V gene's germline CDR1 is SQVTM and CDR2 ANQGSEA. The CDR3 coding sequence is TGCAGCGTTGAGTTGGTGCGAAGCACAGATACGCAGTATTTT. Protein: CSVELVRSTDTQYF.

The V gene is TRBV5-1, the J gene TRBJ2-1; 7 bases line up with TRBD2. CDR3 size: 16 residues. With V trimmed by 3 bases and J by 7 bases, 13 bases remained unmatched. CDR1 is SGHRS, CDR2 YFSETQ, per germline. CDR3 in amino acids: CASSYTSVTLANEQFF. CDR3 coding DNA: TGCGCCAGCAGCTATACTAGCGTCACCCTAGCTAATGAGCAGTTCTTC.

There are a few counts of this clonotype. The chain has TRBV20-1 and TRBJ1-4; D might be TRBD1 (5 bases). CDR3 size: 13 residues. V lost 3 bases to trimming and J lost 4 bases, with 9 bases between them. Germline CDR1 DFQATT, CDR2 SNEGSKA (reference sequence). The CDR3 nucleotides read TGCAGTGCTAGCCGTCAGGGTAATGAAAAACTGTTTTTT. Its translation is CSASRQGNEKLFF.

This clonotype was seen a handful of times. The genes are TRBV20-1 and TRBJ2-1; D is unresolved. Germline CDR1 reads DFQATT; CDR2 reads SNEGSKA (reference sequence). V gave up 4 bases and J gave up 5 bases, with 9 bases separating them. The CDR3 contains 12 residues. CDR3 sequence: CSAMPGNNEQFF. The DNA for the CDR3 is TGCAGTGCTATGCCCGGCAACAATGAGCAGTTCTTC.

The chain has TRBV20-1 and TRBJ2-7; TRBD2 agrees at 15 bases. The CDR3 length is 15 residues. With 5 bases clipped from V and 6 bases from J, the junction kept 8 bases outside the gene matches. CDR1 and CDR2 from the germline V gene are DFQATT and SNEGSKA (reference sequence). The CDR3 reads CSAWPAGLAGGEQYF. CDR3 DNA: TGCAGTGCTTGGCCTGCGGGACTAGCGGGAGGCGAGCAGTACTTC.

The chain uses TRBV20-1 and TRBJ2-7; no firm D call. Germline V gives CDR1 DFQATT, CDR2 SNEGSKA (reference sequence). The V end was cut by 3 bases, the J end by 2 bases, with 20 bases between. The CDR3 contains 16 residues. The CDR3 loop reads CSASSAKTIPPYEQYF. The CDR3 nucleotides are TGCAGTGCTAGTTCGGCCAAAACGATACCACCCTACGAGCAGTACTTC.

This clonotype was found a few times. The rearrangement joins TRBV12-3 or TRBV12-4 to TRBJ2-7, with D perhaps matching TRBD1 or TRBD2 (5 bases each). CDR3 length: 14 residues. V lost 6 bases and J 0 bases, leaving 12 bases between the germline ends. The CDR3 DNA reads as TGTGCCAGCAGGGGGACCGAAGTCTCCTACGAGCAGTACTTC. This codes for CASRGTEVSYEQYF.

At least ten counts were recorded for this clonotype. Here the CDR3 reads CASSFHPKINTGELFF. CDR3 DNA sequence: TGTGCCAGCAGTTTTCACCCGAAAATTAACACCGGGGAGCTGTTTTTT. The chain links TRBV12-3 or TRBV12-4 to TRBJ2-2; no reliable D call. Trimming shortened V by 3 bases and J by 2 bases, and 13 bases separated the two germline ends. The CDR3 is 16 amino acids.

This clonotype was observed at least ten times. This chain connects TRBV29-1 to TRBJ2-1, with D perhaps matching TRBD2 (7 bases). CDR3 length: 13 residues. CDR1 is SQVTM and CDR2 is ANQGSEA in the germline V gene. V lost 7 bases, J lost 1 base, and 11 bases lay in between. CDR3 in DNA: TGCAGCGGCGGGGGCCTTTCCTACAATGAGCAGTTCTTC. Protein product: CSGGGLSYNEQFF.

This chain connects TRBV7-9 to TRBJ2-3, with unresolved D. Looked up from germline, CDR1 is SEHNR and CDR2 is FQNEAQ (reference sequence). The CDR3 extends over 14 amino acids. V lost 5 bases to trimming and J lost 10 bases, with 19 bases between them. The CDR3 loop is CASSPSRDNSAQYF. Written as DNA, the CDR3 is TGTGCCAGCAGCCCAAGTAGGGATAATTCCGCGCAGTATTTT.

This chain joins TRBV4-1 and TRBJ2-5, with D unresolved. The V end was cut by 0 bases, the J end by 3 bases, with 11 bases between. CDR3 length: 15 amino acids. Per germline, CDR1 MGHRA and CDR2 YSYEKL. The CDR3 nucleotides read TGCGCCAGCAGCCAAGATCATCGGGCTGAAGAGACCCAGTACTTC. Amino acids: CASSQDHRAEETQYF.

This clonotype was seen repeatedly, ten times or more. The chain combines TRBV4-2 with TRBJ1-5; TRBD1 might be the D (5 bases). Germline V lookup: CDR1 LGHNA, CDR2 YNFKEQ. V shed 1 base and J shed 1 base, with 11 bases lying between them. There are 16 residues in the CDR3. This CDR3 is CASSQGGGRSNQPQHF. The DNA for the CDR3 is TGTGCCAGCAGCCAAGGTGGGGGAAGGAGCAATCAGCCCCAGCATTTT.

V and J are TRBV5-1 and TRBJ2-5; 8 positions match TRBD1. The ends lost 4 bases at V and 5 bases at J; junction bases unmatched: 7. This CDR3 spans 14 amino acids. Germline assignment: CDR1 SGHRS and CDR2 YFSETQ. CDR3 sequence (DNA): TGCGCCAGCAGCATAGGGACAGGACAGGAGACCCAGTACTTC. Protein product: CASSIGTGQETQYF.

CDR3 sequence (DNA): TGTGCCAGCAGTTACAGGGCTCCCAGCACAGATACGCAGTATTTT. Translating it yields CASSYRAPSTDTQYF. This chain connects TRBV6-5 to TRBJ2-3; D is uncertain. The CDR3 is made up of 15 amino acids. From germline, CDR1 is MNHEY and CDR2 SVGAGI. The V gene lost 2 bases and the J gene lost 0 bases, with 9 bases spanning the gap.

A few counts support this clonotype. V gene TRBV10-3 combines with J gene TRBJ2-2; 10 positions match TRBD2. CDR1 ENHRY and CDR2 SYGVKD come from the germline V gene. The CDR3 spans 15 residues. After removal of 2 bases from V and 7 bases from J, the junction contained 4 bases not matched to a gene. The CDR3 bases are TGTGCCATCAGTGAGACTAGCGGGAATGTCGGGGAGCTGTTTTTT. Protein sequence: CAISETSGNVGELFF.

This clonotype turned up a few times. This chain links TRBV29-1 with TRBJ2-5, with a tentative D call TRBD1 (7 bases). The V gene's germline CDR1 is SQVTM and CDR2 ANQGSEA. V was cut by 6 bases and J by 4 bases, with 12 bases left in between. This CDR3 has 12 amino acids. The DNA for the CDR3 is TGCAGCGTGTACAGGGGAGGAGAGACCCAGTACTTC. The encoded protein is CSVYRGGETQYF.

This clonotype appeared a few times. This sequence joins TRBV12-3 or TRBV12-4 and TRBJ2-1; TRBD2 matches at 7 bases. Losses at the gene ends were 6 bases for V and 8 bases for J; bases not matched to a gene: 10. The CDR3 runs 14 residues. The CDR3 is CASRGLTDVDEQFF. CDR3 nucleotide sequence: TGTGCCAGCAGGGGACTAACAGACGTCGATGAGCAGTTCTTC.

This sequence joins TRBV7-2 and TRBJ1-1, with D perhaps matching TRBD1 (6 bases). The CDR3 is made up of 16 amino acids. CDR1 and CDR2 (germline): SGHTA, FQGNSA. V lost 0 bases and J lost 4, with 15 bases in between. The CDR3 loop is CASSLANRVLGTEAFF. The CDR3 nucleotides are TGTGCCAGCAGCTTAGCCAACAGGGTTTTGGGCACTGAAGCTTTCTTT.

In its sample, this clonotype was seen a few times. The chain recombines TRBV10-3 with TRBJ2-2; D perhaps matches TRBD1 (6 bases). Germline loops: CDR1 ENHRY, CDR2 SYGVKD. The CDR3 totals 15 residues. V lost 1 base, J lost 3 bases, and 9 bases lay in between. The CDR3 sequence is CAISEYRTDTGELFF. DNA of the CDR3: TGTGCCATCAGTGAGTATCGGACAGACACCGGGGAGCTGTTTTTT.

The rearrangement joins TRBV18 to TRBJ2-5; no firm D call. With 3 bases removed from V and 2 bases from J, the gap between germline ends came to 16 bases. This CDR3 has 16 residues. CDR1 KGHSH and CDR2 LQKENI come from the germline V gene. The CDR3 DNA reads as TGTGCCAGCTCACCTGTGTTGAGCAGCAATCAAGAGACCCAGTACTTC. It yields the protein CASSPVLSSNQETQYF.

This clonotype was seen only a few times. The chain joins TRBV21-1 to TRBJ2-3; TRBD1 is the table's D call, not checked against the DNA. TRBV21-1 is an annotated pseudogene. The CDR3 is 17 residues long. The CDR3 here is CASSTYDRVHHTDTQYF. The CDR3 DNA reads TGTGCCAGCAGCACGTACGACAGGGTTCACCACACAGATACGCAGTATTTT.

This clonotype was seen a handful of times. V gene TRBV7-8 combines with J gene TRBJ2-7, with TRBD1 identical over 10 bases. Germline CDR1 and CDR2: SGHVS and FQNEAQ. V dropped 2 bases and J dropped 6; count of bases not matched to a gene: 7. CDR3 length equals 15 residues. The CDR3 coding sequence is TGTGCCAGCAGCTTACCCGGACAGGGGGTAAGCGAGCAGTACTTC. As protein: CASSLPGQGVSEQYF.